Below, 20 T cell receptor beta chains from the same sample are listed, as sequenced in a study of cytomegalovirus exposure and HLA in healthy donors. Profiling relied on immunoSEQ multiplex PCR, and the TCRdb table lists in-frame clones only, not all of them. The table shows some 170,000 clones, with 84% occurring only once. The specimen sequenced was PBMCs. These receptors were collected from a man between 25 and 39 years old in good health and CMV-seropositive.

A single count supports this clone. This chain links TRBV14 with TRBJ2-7, with TRBD2 matching 12 bases. The CDR3 extends over 17 amino acids. V shed 4 bases and J 5 bases; nucleotides not matched to a gene: 12. The germline CDR1 and CDR2 sequences are SGHDN and FVKESK. DNA of the CDR3: TGTGCCAGCAGCCTTCGATGGGCTAGCGGGAGGGGGAACGAGCAGTACTTC. It codes for CASSLRWASGRGNEQYF.

This clone was observed a handful of times. The chain links TRBV7-9 to TRBJ2-2, with D maybe TRBD1 (5 bases). This CDR3 is built from 13 residues. The V and J ends lost 6 bases and 7 bases respectively, with 12 bases between them. CDR1 is SEHNR and CDR2 is FQNEAQ in the germline V gene (reference sequence). The DNA of the CDR3 is TGTGCCAGCAGTTCGCAGGGCTACGGGGAGCTGTTTTTT. It codes for CASSSQGYGELFF.

The CDR3, as DNA: TGTGCCAGCAGTCGCCGAGAGGGTCCTACTTATAATTCACCCCTCCACTTT. Encoded protein: CASSRREGPTYNSPLHF. The chain joins TRBV2 to TRBJ1-6; D is ambiguous. CDR1 SNHLY and CDR2 FYNNEI come from the germline V gene. The V end was cut by 5 bases, the J end by 4 bases, with 18 bases between. This CDR3 comprises 17 residues.

This clone was picked up one time. The chain recombines TRBV7-9 with TRBJ2-5; D is possibly TRBD1 (5 bases). The germline V and J ends were trimmed by 0 bases and 1 base, with 15 bases remaining between them. The V gene's germline CDR1 is SEHNR and CDR2 FQNEAQ (reference sequence). This CDR3 contains 17 residues. As DNA, the CDR3 is TGTGCCAGCAGCTTAGCCCTAGGGGCAACAGTCCAAGAGACCCAGTACTTC. It encodes CASSLALGATVQETQYF. The whole variable domain, filled in from reference TRBV7-9 and TRBJ2-5, reads DTGVSQNPRHKITKRGQNVTFRCDPISEHNRLYWYRQTLGQGPEFLTYFQNEAQLEKSRLLSDRFSAERPKGSFSTLEIQRTEQGDSAMYLCASSLALGATVQETQYFGPGTRLLVL.

The chain uses TRBV9 and TRBJ2-1; 7 nucleotides align to TRBD2. The V segment lost 4 bases and the J segment 5 bases; nucleotides outside the gene matches: 6. Germline-derived CDR1 and CDR2 are SGDLS and YYNGEE. The CDR3 contains 14 residues. The CDR3 here is CASSILGTNNEQFF. The CDR3 DNA follows: TGTGCCAGCAGCATCCTCGGGACTAACAATGAGCAGTTCTTC.

This chain joins TRBV7-2 and TRBJ1-5; D not certain. The CDR3 loop spans 15 amino acids. V lost 5 bases and J 6 bases, leaving 17 bases between the germline ends. Per the germline V gene, CDR1 is SGHTA and CDR2 is FQGNSA. The CDR3 DNA follows: TGTGCCAGCAGCCCACAGACCAGGCTGGGTCAGCCCCAGCATTTT. Residues: CASSPQTRLGQPQHF.

V gene TRBV4-1 combines with J gene TRBJ1-1; 7 bases are shared with TRBD1. The CDR3 length is 18 residues. The germline V gene encodes CDR1 MGHRA and CDR2 YSYEKL. V gave up 0 bases and J gave up 5 bases; unmatched junction bases: 15. The CDR3 DNA sequence: TGCGCCAGCAGCCAAGACGACCCAAGATCAGGGGGAGGTACTGAAGCTTTCTTT. Translating gives CASSQDDPRSGGGTEAFF.

The chain couples TRBV6-5 to TRBJ2-4; 7 positions agree with TRBD2. Germline V gene data show CDR1 as MNHEY and CDR2 as SVGAGI. The CDR3 consists of 15 residues. J gave up 8 bases and V 2 bases, and 9 bases lay outside the gene matches. The CDR3 is CASSYQGLRSDIQYF. In DNA, the CDR3 is TGTGCCAGCAGTTACCAGGGACTAAGAAGTGACATTCAGTACTTC.

Concerning this clone itself: The junction does not match germline at one end; this may be a read error. The chain couples TRBV4-1 to TRBJ2-1; 7 bases fit TRBD2. This CDR3 has 17 amino acids. Germline CDR1 MGHRA, CDR2 YSYEKL. The CDR3 loop is CASSQGDGGRGHNQQFF. DNA for the CDR3: TGCGCCAGCAGCCAAGGGGACGGCGGGAGAGGCCACAATCAGCAGTTCTTC.

This sequence joins TRBV28 and TRBJ2-3; the D gene is possibly TRBD1 (7 bases). The CDR3 covers 11 residues. Trimming cost V 10 bases and J 4 bases, with 9 bases left between them. Looked up from germline, CDR1 is MDHEN and CDR2 is SYDVKM. The CDR3 DNA follows: TGTGCCACAGGGGGGCCAGATACGCAGTATTTT. Protein: CATGGPDTQYF.

This clone has just a few counts. The chain links TRBV7-6 to TRBJ1-5; possibly TRBD1 for D (6 bases). The germline gives CDR1 SGHVS, CDR2 FNYEAQ. CDR3 length: 17 amino acids. The V end lost 1 base, the J end lost 6 bases, and 19 bases lay between the germline ends. The CDR3 spells CASSLDGGQGSGQPQHF. CDR3 sequence (DNA): TGTGCCAGCAGCTTAGACGGGGGGCAGGGGTCGGGTCAGCCCCAGCATTTT. The variable domain in full, with the rest retrieved from reference TRBV7-6 and TRBJ1-5, is GAGVSQSPRYKVTKRGQDVALRCDPISGHVSLYWYRQALGQGPEFLTYFNYEAQQDKSGLPNDRFSAERPEGSISTLTIQRTEQRDSAMYRCASSLDGGQGSGQPQHFGDGTRLSIL.

The V gene is TRBV4-1, the J gene TRBJ2-7, with 10 positions matching TRBD1. This CDR3 region has 15 residues. The V segment lost 5 bases and the J segment 6 bases; nucleotides outside the gene matches: 10. From germline, CDR1 is MGHRA and CDR2 YSYEKL. CDR3: CASSIRGTGALEQYF. As DNA, the CDR3 is TGCGCCAGCAGCATACGGGGGACAGGGGCCCTCGAGCAGTACTTC.

The rearrangement uses TRBV12-2 and TRBJ1-1; the table names TRBD1, a call not compared with the DNA. TRBV12-2 is a recognized pseudogene. The CDR3 sequence is 14 residues long. In DNA, the CDR3 is TGTGCAAGTCGCCCGACAGGGTTGGACACTGAAGCTTTCTTT. Amino acids: CASRPTGLDTEAFF.

V gene TRBV10-3 combines with J gene TRBJ1-6; D may be TRBD1 (5 bases). CDR3 length: 12 residues. The V and J ends lost 6 bases and 10 bases respectively, with 10 bases between them. The germline CDR1 and CDR2 sequences are ENHRY and SYGVKD. The CDR3 DNA reads TGTGCCATCAGGGAAGGGGAATCACCCCTCCACTTT. Amino acid sequence: CAIREGESPLHF.

This clone was seen a handful of times. This chain connects TRBV7-9 to TRBJ2-1; weak D call: TRBD2 (6 bases). Germline-derived CDR1 and CDR2 are SEHNR and FQNEAQ (reference sequence). This CDR3 is built from 14 residues. The germline V and J ends were trimmed by 4 bases and 6 bases, with 13 bases remaining between them. The CDR3 is CASSYAGQFNEQFF. CDR3 nucleotides: TGTGCCAGCAGCTACGCGGGGCAGTTCAATGAGCAGTTCTTC.

This clone was found once. The CDR3 spells CASRAARLAGGKQFF. Written as DNA, the CDR3 is TGTGCCAGCAGGGCGGCCAGACTAGCGGGAGGGAAACAGTTCTTC. The V gene is TRBV7-2, the J gene TRBJ2-1; 14 bases match TRBD2. The CDR3 loop spans 15 amino acids. V was clipped by 6 bases and J by 13 bases; unmatched bases: 11. CDR1 SGHTA and CDR2 FQGNSA come from the germline V gene.

This sequence joins TRBV9 and TRBJ2-1; maybe TRBD1 (6 bases). V was cut by 3 bases and J by 10 bases, with 11 bases left in between. The CDR3 has 12 amino acids. CDR1 is SGDLS, CDR2 YYNGEE, per germline. The CDR3 bases are TGTGCCAGCAGCGCCCGGGACACCGAGCAGTTCTTC. This encodes CASSARDTEQFF.

The DNA of the CDR3 is TGTGCCAGCAGCTCCCCCACCGCAGGGGGGTCAGATACGCAGTATTTT. This sequence encodes CASSSPTAGGSDTQYF. The gene calls are TRBV7-6 and TRBJ2-3; tentatively, D is TRBD1 (7 bases). Germline assignment: CDR1 SGHVS and CDR2 FNYEAQ. The CDR3 sequence is 16 residues long. V dropped 4 bases and J dropped 4 bases, with 18 bases sitting between them.

The chain carries TRBV9 and TRBJ1-6; 8 nucleotides agree with TRBD1. Germline lookup yields CDR1 SGDLS and CDR2 YYNGEE. The CDR3 spans 15 residues. With 2 bases clipped from V and 8 bases from J, the junction kept 6 bases outside the gene matches. The CDR3 DNA reads TGTGCCAGCAGCGTTAGGACAGGGTGGGATTCACCCCTCCACTTT. Encoded protein: CASSVRTGWDSPLHF. Based on the CDR3 plus reference TRBV9 and TRBJ1-6, the full variable domain is DSGVTQTPKHLITATGQRVTLRCSPRSGDLSVYWYQQSLDQGLQFLIQYYNGEERAKGNILERFSAQQFPDLHSELNLSSLELGDSALYFCASSVRTGWDSPLHFGNGTRLTVT.

The rearrangement joins TRBV2 to TRBJ2-1, with 8 positions matching TRBD1. The J segment lost 6 bases and the V segment lost 7 bases, leaving 5 bases of the junction unmatched. Germline V CDR1 and CDR2: SNHLY, FYNNEI. CDR3 length equals 13 residues. CDR3 sequence (DNA): TGTGCCAGCAAATACAGGGGGTCCAATGAGCAGTTCTTC. Translated: CASKYRGSNEQFF.